This is a list of T cell receptor beta chains from one sample in a study of Ad26.COV2.S vaccination and SARS-CoV-2 variants. The table came from immunoSEQ multiplex PCR; TCRdb's copy has only in-frame clones and leaves some out. The repertoire holds around 450,000 clones, with around 90% as singletons. This specimen consisted of peripheral blood, obtained in a trial of Ad26.COV2.S vaccine versus placebo. The receptors here all came from a person between 18 and 59 years old who received the Ad26.COV2.S COVID-19 vaccine or a placebo. The CDR3 runs from the conserved cysteine through the conserved F or W. Each record gives: V gene, D gene, clone size, J gene, CDR3 DNA, CDR3 protein. The D gene is left open where the match is weak. Expanded clones get a size class; other rows say once, few or many, or leave the size out.

TRBV18	.	.	TRBJ1-6	TGTGCCAGCTCACCAGGGGGGGGGCCTAATTCACCCCTCCACTTT	CASSPGGGPNSPLHF
TRBV19	.	.	TRBJ2-7	TGTGCCACCACAGCGAGCTCCTACGAGCAGTACTTC	CATTASSYEQYF
TRBV7-8	.	.	TRBJ1-3	TGTGCCAGCAGCCCCCGGGTCCCCGGAAACACCATATATTTT	CASSPRVPGNTIYF
TRBV10-2	TRBD2	.	TRBJ2-7	TGCGCCAGCAGCTCGACTAGCGCCCGCTCCTACGAGCAGTACTTC	CASSSTSARSYEQYF
TRBV4-3	.	once	TRBJ2-7	TGCGCCAGCAGCTCCCAACCCCTTGCTAATTTCTACGAGCAGTACTTC	CASSSQPLANFYEQYF
TRBV7-2	.	once	TRBJ2-1	TGTGCCAGCAGCTTATGGGCGGGAAGCTCCTACAATGAGCAGTTCTTC	CASSLWAGSSYNEQFF
TRBV9	TRBD2	.	TRBJ2-5	TGTGCCAGCAGCCCCGGACTAGCGGGAGTTCTTGAGACCCAGTACTTC	CASSPGLAGVLETQYF
TRBV4-2	.	.	TRBJ1-1	TGTGCCAGCAGCCGGATTAACTTGGCCGCCACTGAAGCTTTCTTT	CASSRINLAATEAFF
TRBV5-1	.	.	TRBJ2-6	TGCGCCAGCAGCTTGGTTCCAGGGACTGGGGCCAACGTCCTGACTTTC	CASSLVPGTGANVLTF
TRBV5-6	.	.	TRBJ2-7	TGTGCCAGCAGCTTGGCTCAGACCTACGAGCAGTACTTC	CASSLAQTYEQYF
TRBV30	TRBD2	once	TRBJ2-5	TGTGCCTGGAGTGCTGGTCTCCCGGGACTAGCGGGAGGGGAGACCCAGTACTTC	CAWSAGLPGLAGGETQYF
TRBV5-4	.	.	TRBJ1-2	TGTGCCAGCAGCTTGATTTCGGGCTCGGAGAACTATGGCTACACCTTC	CASSLISGSENYGYTF
TRBV7-8	.	.	TRBJ2-6	TGTGCCAGCAGCTCACAAGGGGTTGCCTCTGGGGCCAACGTCCTGACTTTC	CASSSQGVASGANVLTF
TRBV19	TRBD1	.	TRBJ1-4	TGTGCCAGTAGTATAGGGACAGGCCCTGAAAAACTGTTTTTT	CASSIGTGPEKLFF
TRBV7-2	.	.	TRBJ2-7	TGTGCCAGCAGCCCGGACGGATTCTACGAGCAGTACTTC	CASSPDGFYEQYF
TRBV15	.	.	TRBJ1-4	TGTGCCACCAGCGTCGGAGGGAACCAGGAAAAACTGTTTTTT	CATSVGGNQEKLFF
TRBV14	TRBD1	.	TRBJ2-7	TGTGCCAGCAGCCCGGGGACAGGGAATAAGCAGTACTTC	CASSPGTGNKQYF
TRBV27	TRBD1	.	TRBJ1-1	TGTGCCAGCAGTTCGGGACAGGGTGATACTGAAGCTTTCTTT	CASSSGQGDTEAFF
TRBV18	.	.	TRBJ2-3	TGTGCCAGCTCACCCCCCTGGGACGGCATCACAGATACGCAGTATTTT	CASSPPWDGITDTQYF
TRBV3-1/TRBV3-2	.	.	TRBJ1-1	TGTGCCAGCAGACCGGACCTAGGTGAAGCTTTCTTT	CASRPDLGEAFF
TRBV4-1	.	few	TRBJ2-7	TGCGCCAGCAGCCAAGATCCCGGGCGGGACGAGCAGTACTTC	CASSQDPGRDEQYF
TRBV7-9	.	.	TRBJ2-7	TGTGCCAGCAGCCCATCAAGTACCTACGAGCAGTACTTC	CASSPSSTYEQYF
TRBV5-6	TRBD2	.	TRBJ2-1	TGTGCCAGCAGCTGGCCCTCGACTAGCGGGAGCTCCTACAATGAGCAGTTCTTC	CASSWPSTSGSSYNEQFF
TRBV5-1	.	.	TRBJ2-7	TGCGCCAGCAGCTTGGCTTTCACCCAAGGGCAGTACTTC	CASSLAFTQGQYF
TRBV25-1	.	.	TRBJ1-1	TGTGCCAGCAGTGATAGTGGGGGCGCTAACACTGAAGCTTTCTTT	CASSDSGGANTEAFF
TRBV14	TRBD1	.	TRBJ1-4	TGTGCCAGCAGCCAAGGGACAGGGGTGGGTAATGAAAAACTGTTTTTT	CASSQGTGVGNEKLFF
TRBV18	.	few	TRBJ2-7	TGTGCCAGCTCGGGTCCGGACTTTGCCTACGAGCAGTACTTC	CASSGPDFAYEQYF
TRBV5-1	TRBD2	.	TRBJ2-1	TGCGCCAGCAGACAAGCGGGAGGCCGGGGGAGGGCTGAGCAGTTCTTC	CASRQAGGRGRAEQFF
TRBV3-1/TRBV3-2	.	.	TRBJ2-1	TGTGCCAGCAGCCAAGATGCCCGCTGGTATCGTGGCTCCAGCTCCTACAATGAGCAGTTCTTC	CASSQDARWYRGSSSYNEQFF
TRBV25-1	TRBD2	.	TRBJ2-1	TGTGCCAGTAATCTAGCGGGAGTCTTCAATGAGCAGTTCTTC	CASNLAGVFNEQFF
TRBV28	.	.	TRBJ2-7	TGTGCCAGCAGTTCCCCACCCTTCTACGAGCAGTACTTC	CASSSPPFYEQYF
TRBV12-5	TRBD1	.	TRBJ2-5	TGTGCTAGTAGGCCCCAGGGGGCAGAAGAGACCCAGTACTTC	CASRPQGAEETQYF
TRBV5-1	TRBD2	.	TRBJ2-1	TGCGCCAGCAGCTTGGAAGGCAGCGGGAGGGTGGATGAGCAGTTCTTC	CASSLEGSGRVDEQFF
TRBV6-2/TRBV6-3	TRBD1	.	TRBJ2-7	TGTGCCAGCAGTTACGGGACAGGGGCCTACGAGCAGTACTTC	CASSYGTGAYEQYF
TRBV20-1	TRBD1	.	TRBJ2-7	TGCAGTGCTAGTTTTAGGGGGCGTGGGTCCTACGAGCAGTACTTC	CSASFRGRGSYEQYF
TRBV21-1	.	.	TRBJ1-5	TGTGCCAGCGCCGAAGGGGACAGGGGGAGATATAGCAATCAGCCCCAGCATTTT	CASAEGDRGRYSNQPQHF
TRBV19	TRBD1	.	TRBJ1-2	TGTGCCAGTAGCTGGACAGGCGCAAACTATGGCTACACCTTC	CASSWTGANYGYTF
TRBV15	.	.	TRBJ1-2	TGTGCCACCAGCAGAGATAAGGGAGTCTATGGCTACACCTTC	CATSRDKGVYGYTF